A selection of T cell receptor beta chains follows, all from one sample in a study of beta chain features in type 1 diabetes. Method: immunoSEQ multiplex PCR; TCRdb's copy keeps in-frame clones and lacks some. The sample shows a few hundred thousand clones, 25% to 35% of them seen only once. The sequenced sample consisted of central memory CD4+ T cells from blood. The receptors stem from a man in his thirties or forties in good health. Both conserved end residues are trimmed from each CDR3. Size is stated for part of the rows, as once, few or many counts, or as a class when the clone is expanded.

>.|TRBV28
ASGLGGYGYT
>many|TRBV10-3
AISDATGTSGRRNEQF
>few|TRBV5-1
ASTRDRAAPLH
>.|TRBV20-1
SAPRRVGN
>.|TRBV30
AWSVGARNEQF
>few|TRBV6-6
ASSYSREGEQPQH
>.|TRBV28
ASSRPDTKETQY
>few|TRBV30
AWSRDRGNTDTQY
>.|TRBV30
AWNMDLYQPQH
>.|TRBV28
ASSARFNEQF
>.|TRBV30
AWSTDSNQPQH
>.|TRBV5-1
ASSSTDGASSGNTIY
>many|TRBV5-1
ASSLGLGNTEAF
>few|TRBV16
ASSQFGTDQETQY
>few|TRBV30
AWSGGQGYEQY
>.|TRBV4-1
ASSQEVGSYT
>.|TRBV7-2
ASSPASSRYNEQF
>.|TRBV30
AWSRRGNTEAF
>.|TRBV27
ASIPARDRGVYEQY
>few|TRBV20-1
SSGDTEAF
>few|TRBV11-3
ASSSRLVDTQY
>.|TRBV2
ASSDERPNTGELF
>.|TRBV29-1
SAWVGTGSGNTIY
>many|TRBV2
ASIAGEQETQY
>.|TRBV10-3
AISEGTSGSIGYEQY
>.|TRBV2
ASSVVGNEQF
>.|TRBV7-9
ASSLALGGGETQY
>few|TRBV10-3
AISEMTYSGNQETQY
>.|TRBV10-3
AISESGDRYNEQF
>.|TRBV5-1
ASSQGTVSTDTQY
>many|TRBV7-2
ASSLVEASGRTTDTQY
>few|TRBV25-1
ASSPIRGNSYNEQF
>.|TRBV2
ASSGGLAGQETQY
>.|TRBV6-5
ASLSSGSYEQY
>.|TRBV9
ASSVGAATGELF
>.|TRBV7-2
ASAGAAYNEQF
>.|TRBV29-1
SASGDRGDRSGATQY
>.|TRBV7-2
ASSSLPYEQY
>many|TRBV9
ASSVELAHRDRGCQPQH
>.|TRBV7-2
ASSSDRSYNEQF
>few|TRBV7-2
ASLRGPQTEAF
>.|TRBV29-1
SVGGAGGYT
>.|TRBV2
ASSEGGRTYEQY
>.|TRBV4-1
ASSPGTGYLATNEKLF
>.|TRBV29-1
SVDRGTEAF
>.|TRBV5-1
ASSAESPTGELF
>.|TRBV5-6
ASSSTGASYEQY
>.|TRBV7-2
ASSHRQSYGYT
>few|TRBV28
ASSPLGESTDTQY